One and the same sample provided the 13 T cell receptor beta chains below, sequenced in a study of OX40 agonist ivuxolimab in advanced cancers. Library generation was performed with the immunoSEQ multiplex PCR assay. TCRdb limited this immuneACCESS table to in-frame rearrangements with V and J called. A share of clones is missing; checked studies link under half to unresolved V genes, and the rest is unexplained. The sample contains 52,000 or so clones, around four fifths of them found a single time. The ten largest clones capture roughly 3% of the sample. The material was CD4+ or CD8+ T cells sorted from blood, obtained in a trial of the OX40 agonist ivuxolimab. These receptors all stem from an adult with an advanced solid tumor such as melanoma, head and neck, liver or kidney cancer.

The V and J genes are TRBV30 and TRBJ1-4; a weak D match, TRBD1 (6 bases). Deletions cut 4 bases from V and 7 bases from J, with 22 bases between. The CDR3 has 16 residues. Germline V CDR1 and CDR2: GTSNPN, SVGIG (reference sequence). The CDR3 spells CAWKRDIARRGEKLFF. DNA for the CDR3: TGTGCCTGGAAACGGGACATAGCAAGACGTGGTGAAAAACTGTTTTTT. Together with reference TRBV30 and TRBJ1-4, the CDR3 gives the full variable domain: SQTIHQWPATLVQPVGSPLSLECTVEGTSNPNLYWYRQAAGRGLQLLFYSVGIGQISSEVPQNLSASRPQDRQFILSSKKLLLSDSGFYLCAWKRDIARRGEKLFFGSGTQLSVL.

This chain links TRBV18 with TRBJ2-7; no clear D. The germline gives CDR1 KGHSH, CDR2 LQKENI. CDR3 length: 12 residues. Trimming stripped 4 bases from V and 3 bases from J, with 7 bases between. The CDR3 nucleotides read TGTGCCAGCTCACTGGACGGCTACGAGCAGTACTTC. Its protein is CASSLDGYEQYF.

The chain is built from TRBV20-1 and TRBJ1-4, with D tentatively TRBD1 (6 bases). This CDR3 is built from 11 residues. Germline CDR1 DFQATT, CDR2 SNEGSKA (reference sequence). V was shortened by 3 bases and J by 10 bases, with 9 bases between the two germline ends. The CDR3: CSARKGGKLFF. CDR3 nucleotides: TGCAGTGCTAGGAAGGGGGGAAAACTGTTTTTT.

The CDR3: CASSSSDEQFF. The CDR3 DNA follows: TGTGCCAGCTCATCCTCGGATGAGCAGTTCTTC. This chain links TRBV18 with TRBJ2-1, with unresolved D. CDR3 length: 11 amino acids. V lost 5 bases to trimming and J lost 8 bases, with 7 bases between them. CDR1 is KGHSH, CDR2 LQKENI, per germline.

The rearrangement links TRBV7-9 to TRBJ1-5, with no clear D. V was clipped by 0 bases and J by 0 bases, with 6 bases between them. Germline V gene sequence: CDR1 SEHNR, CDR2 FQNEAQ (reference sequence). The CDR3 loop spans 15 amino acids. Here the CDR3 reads CASSLAGGSNQPQHF. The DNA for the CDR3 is TGTGCCAGCAGCTTAGCGGGAGGTAGCAATCAGCCCCAGCATTTT.

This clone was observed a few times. CDR3 nucleotides: TGCGCCAGCAGCTCCCGTAGTGTTGCGAACACAGATACGCAGTATTTT. It is translated as CASSSRSVANTDTQYF. The chain uses TRBV5-1 and TRBJ2-3; D is undetermined. The CDR3 is made up of 16 amino acids. Trimming left V 3 bases short and J 2 bases short, with 16 bases between. Germline values: CDR1 SGHRS, CDR2 YFSETQ. The complete variable domain, with remaining parts taken from reference TRBV5-1 and TRBJ2-3, reads KAGVTQTPRYLIKTRGQQVTLSCSPISGHRSVSWYQQTPGQGLQFLFEYFSETQRNKGNFPGRFSGRQFSNSRSEMNVSTLELGDSALYLCASSSRSVANTDTQYFGPGTRLTVL.

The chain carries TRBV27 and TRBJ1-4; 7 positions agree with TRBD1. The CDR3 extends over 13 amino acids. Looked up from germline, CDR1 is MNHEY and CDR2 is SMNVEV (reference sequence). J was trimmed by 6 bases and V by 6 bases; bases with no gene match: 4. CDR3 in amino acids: CASRGQFYEKLFF. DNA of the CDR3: TGTGCCAGCAGGGGACAGTTCTATGAAAAACTGTTTTTT.

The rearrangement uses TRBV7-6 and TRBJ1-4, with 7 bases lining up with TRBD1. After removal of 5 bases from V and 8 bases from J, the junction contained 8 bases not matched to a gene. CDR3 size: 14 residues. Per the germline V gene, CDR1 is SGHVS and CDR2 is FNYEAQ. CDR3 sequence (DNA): TGTGCCAGCAGCCTATACAGGGGAGGCGAAAAACTGTTTTTT. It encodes CASSLYRGGEKLFF.

The CDR3 region is CASSQGANTEAFF. As DNA, the CDR3 is TGCGCCAGCAGCCAGGGGGCCAACACTGAAGCTTTCTTT. The chain uses TRBV5-1 and TRBJ1-1; 8 bases are a match to TRBD1. Germline-derived CDR1 and CDR2 are SGHRS and YFSETQ. Trimming took 4 bases from V and 2 from J; bases not matched to a gene: 1. CDR3 length equals 13 residues.

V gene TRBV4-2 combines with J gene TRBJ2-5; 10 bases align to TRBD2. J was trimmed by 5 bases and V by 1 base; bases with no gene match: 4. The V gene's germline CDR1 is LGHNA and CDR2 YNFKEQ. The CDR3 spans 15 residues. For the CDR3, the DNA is TGTGCCAGCAGCCAAGGGAGCGGGAGGGGGGAGACCCAGTACTTC. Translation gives CASSQGSGRGETQYF.

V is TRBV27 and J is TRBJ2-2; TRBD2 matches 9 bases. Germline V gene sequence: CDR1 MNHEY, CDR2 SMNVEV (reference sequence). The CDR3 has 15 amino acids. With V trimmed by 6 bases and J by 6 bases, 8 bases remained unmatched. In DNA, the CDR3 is TGTGCCAGCAGGGGTATTAGCGGGAGACCCGGGGAGCTGTTTTTT. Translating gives CASRGISGRPGELFF.

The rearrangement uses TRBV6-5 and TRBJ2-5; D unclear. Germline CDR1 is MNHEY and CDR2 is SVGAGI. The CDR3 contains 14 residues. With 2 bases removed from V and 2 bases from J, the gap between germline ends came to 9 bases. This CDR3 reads CASSYTLVQETQYF. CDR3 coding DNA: TGTGCCAGCAGTTACACCCTGGTTCAAGAGACCCAGTACTTC.

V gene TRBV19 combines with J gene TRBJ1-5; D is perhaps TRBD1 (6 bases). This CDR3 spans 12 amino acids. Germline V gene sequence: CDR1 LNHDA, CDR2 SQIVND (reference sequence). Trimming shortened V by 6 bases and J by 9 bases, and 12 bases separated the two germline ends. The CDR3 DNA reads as TGTGCCAGTAGAGGGGGAAGGGGGCCCCAGCATTTT. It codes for CASRGGRGPQHF.